This T cell receptor (beta chain) was observed in a study of blood T cell repertoires in COVID-19 (dated by TCRdb to between 2020 and 2021). About the full investigation: Collaborator samples came from the United States, Italy and Spain and covered acute and convalescent phases of COVID-19. The prospective study material was composed of cDNA or gDNA derived from T cells, B-cell-depleted T cells, or PBMCs. Subjects who had been exposed to COVID-19, were actively infected with it, or had recovered from it provided the deeply sampled blood TCRbeta repertoires that made up the dataset. The repertoires were released in a freely available public database meant as a resource for research on the immune response to SARS-CoV-2. Samples came from the ongoing ImmuneRACE study (first 160 participants) plus 1,254 subjects from 6 global collaborators. Sample metadata almost always included a de-identified subject ID, COVID-19 status, age in years and sex. HLA class I and class II types, where available, came from metadata supplied by the sample provider rather than from assay-based typing. Results the study describes overall, beyond this receptor: The quantity of clinical and demographic metadata differed by source and by participant and was supplied without curation.

Collaborating institutions collected whole blood in K2EDTA tubes following their own protocols. Collaborator samples were shipped for TCRbeta analysis as frozen whole blood, isolated PBMCs, or DNA extracted from either sample type. Relative to germline, V is missing 5 bases and J is missing 5 bases, with 6 bases of the junction outside any gene match. CDR1 and CDR2 are drawn from the germline V gene: SGHVS, FQNEAQ. The CDR3, from cysteine to phenylalanine, totals 15 residues. The kept DNA is CDR3 alone, 45 bases in frame from the first base. Points on this clone: Its antigen specificity is not known. Base qualities are not recorded, but no much larger clone differs from it by a single base.

TCRbeta CDR3 regions were amplified from genomic DNA by means of the immunoSEQ Assay, a bias-controlled multiplex PCR. Per the authors' processing: The number of nucleated cells in each sample was estimated from the amplification of reference gene primers within the assay. To quantify the absolute abundance of each unique TCRbeta CDR3 rearrangement, sequence reads were collapsed and filtered. For each sample, productive Simpson clonality was calculated as the square root of Simpson's diversity index over productive rearrangements. Here the immuneACCESS table is served through TCRdb, limited to in-frame sequences with V and J called. Missing clones are a known gap in these copies; in checked studies unresolved V genes cover under half, and the rest lacks a known reason. D and trimming were read from the DNA, whereas the V and J calls and clone size are those reported in that table. The sample table records 180,000 or so clones; 89% of these occur just once. Roughly 6.7% of the sample rests with the top ten.

The sequencing input was peripheral blood. Here the chain combines TRBV7-8 and TRBJ2-1; TRBD2 matches 10 bases in the middle. The sequence was collected from a man aged 35-49 years with acute or convalescent COVID-19. CDR3 reads: CASSRTSGVHNEQFF. The DNA sequence reads TGTGCCAGCAGCCGAACTAGCGGGGTGCACAATGAGCAGTTCTTC.